The rows below give T cell receptor beta chains drawn from one sample of a study of CD8 T cells in ankylosing spondylitis. One entry per CDR3 protein results from TCRdb running MiXCR on the 5' RACE reads. The table records approximately 220,000 distinct CDR3 sequences, under 30% of them present only once. The material sequenced was blood, either unsorted or a sorted T cell fraction (not recorded which). The receptor source for this set is a male donor with ankylosing spondylitis or in good health (not recorded which). Both conserved end residues are part of each CDR3. The D gene is left open where the match is weak. Clone size is given for some rows only: seen once, a few or many times, or a class if the clone is expanded.

D gene: NA
J gene: TRBJ2-3
clone size: NA
V gene: TRBV6-5
CDR3 DNA: TGTGCCAGCAGCTTCCTCGGTACGCAGTATTTT
CDR3 protein: CASSFLGTQYF

D gene: NA
J gene: TRBJ2-7
clone size: NA
V gene: TRBV20-1
CDR3 DNA: TGCAGTGCGTGGGACTCACAAGGGGTCTACGAGCAGTACTTC
CDR3 protein: CSAWDSQGVYEQYF

D gene: NA
J gene: TRBJ2-3
clone size: many
V gene: TRBV13
CDR3 DNA: TGTGCCAGCAGCTTCAGGGAGAGAACAGATACGCAGTATTTT
CDR3 protein: CASSFRERTDTQYF

D gene: TRBD2
J gene: TRBJ2-1
clone size: many
V gene: TRBV5-1
CDR3 DNA: TGCGCCAGCAGCTCGAGCGGGAGAGGGTCCAATGAGCAGTTCTTC
CDR3 protein: CASSSSGRGSNEQFF

D gene: NA
J gene: TRBJ1-1
clone size: many
V gene: TRBV15
CDR3 DNA: TGTGCCACCAGCAGATCCTCAGAGACTGAAGCTTTCTTT
CDR3 protein: CATSRSSETEAFF

D gene: TRBD1
J gene: TRBJ1-1
clone size: once
V gene: TRBV20-1
CDR3 DNA: TGCAGTGCTAGAGGAGGGACAGGGACTGAAGCTTTCTTT
CDR3 protein: CSARGGTGTEAFF

D gene: NA
J gene: TRBJ2-7
clone size: many
V gene: TRBV7-2
CDR3 DNA: TGTGCCAGCAGCCAGAACAGGGCCTACGAGCAGTACTTC
CDR3 protein: CASSQNRAYEQYF

D gene: NA
J gene: TRBJ2-7
clone size: once
V gene: TRBV4-2
CDR3 DNA: TGTGCCAGCAGCCAAGGTAGGACGGACCCCTACGAGCAGTACTTC
CDR3 protein: CASSQGRTDPYEQYF

D gene: TRBD1
J gene: TRBJ1-2
clone size: many
V gene: TRBV5-6
CDR3 DNA: TGTGCCAGCAGCCCCCGGGACAGGGGGCGCTACCTTGGCTACACCTTC
CDR3 protein: CASSPRDRGRYLGYTF

D gene: NA
J gene: TRBJ2-1
clone size: few
V gene: TRBV11-2
CDR3 DNA: TGTGCCAGCAGCCCTGGAGGGACCTTCAATGAGCAGTTCTTC
CDR3 protein: CASSPGGTFNEQFF

D gene: TRBD1
J gene: TRBJ2-1
clone size: NA
V gene: TRBV7-2
CDR3 DNA: TGTGCCAGCAGCCCAGAGGGACAGTTCTATGAGCAGTTCTTC
CDR3 protein: CASSPEGQFYEQFF

D gene: NA
J gene: TRBJ2-7
clone size: NA
V gene: TRBV4-2
CDR3 DNA: TGTGCCAGCAGCCAAGATCGCACAATCTACGAGCAGTACTTC
CDR3 protein: CASSQDRTIYEQYF

D gene: TRBD2
J gene: TRBJ2-2
clone size: many
V gene: TRBV29-1
CDR3 DNA: TGCAGCGTTGGGACTAGCGGGAAGTCTGGGGAGCTGTTTTTT
CDR3 protein: CSVGTSGKSGELFF

D gene: TRBD1
J gene: TRBJ2-1
clone size: NA
V gene: TRBV12-3/TRBV12-4
CDR3 DNA: TGTGCCAGCAGTTTCCGGGACAGGGGTGACAATGAGCAGTTCTTC
CDR3 protein: CASSFRDRGDNEQFF

D gene: NA
J gene: TRBJ2-1
clone size: many
V gene: TRBV3-1
CDR3 DNA: TGTGCCAGCACGACAGGCTCCTACAATGAGCAGTTCTTC
CDR3 protein: CASTTGSYNEQFF

D gene: TRBD2
J gene: TRBJ2-3
clone size: few
V gene: TRBV20-1
CDR3 DNA: TGCAGTGCTAGTTCGGTAGCGGGACGCACAGATACGCAGTATTTT
CDR3 protein: CSASSVAGRTDTQYF

D gene: TRBD2
J gene: TRBJ2-3
clone size: many
V gene: TRBV20-1
CDR3 DNA: TGCAGTGCTAGTCCCGTGCTAGCGGGAGTCGCAGATACGCAGTATTTT
CDR3 protein: CSASPVLAGVADTQYF

D gene: TRBD2
J gene: TRBJ2-1
clone size: NA
V gene: TRBV5-1
CDR3 DNA: TGCGCCAGCAGGAGGACTAGCGAGTTCAATGAGCAGTTCTTC
CDR3 protein: CASRRTSEFNEQFF

D gene: TRBD2
J gene: TRBJ2-7
clone size: NA
V gene: TRBV29-1
CDR3 DNA: TGCAGCGTTGAAGGGACTAGCGGGAGTATTCCCTCCGAGCAGTACTTC
CDR3 protein: CSVEGTSGSIPSEQYF

D gene: TRBD2
J gene: TRBJ2-7
clone size: NA
V gene: TRBV10-3
CDR3 DNA: TGTGCCATCAGTGAGTTGGGCGGGAGCGCCTACGAGCAGTACTTC
CDR3 protein: CAISELGGSAYEQYF

D gene: TRBD2
J gene: TRBJ2-1
clone size: many
V gene: TRBV7-2
CDR3 DNA: TGTGCCAGCAGCTACGGACTAGCCGGGACCAATGAGCAGTTCTTC
CDR3 protein: CASSYGLAGTNEQFF

D gene: NA
J gene: TRBJ2-3
clone size: NA
V gene: TRBV12-3/TRBV12-4
CDR3 DNA: TGTGCCAGCAGGCTGCAGGAAAACACAGATACGCAGTATTTT
CDR3 protein: CASRLQENTDTQYF